Listed below are T cell receptor beta chains from one sample, sequenced in a study of early T cells in non-severe SARS-CoV-2 infection. TCRdb reprocessed the 5' RACE reads via MiXCR and lists one record per CDR3 protein. Found here are roughly 43,000 distinct CDR3 sequences, roughly 23% of them singletons; the top ten hold around 4.6%. The sequencing used whole blood, collected at baseline. These receptors were obtained from an adult who was a healthcare worker with PCR-confirmed SARS-CoV-2 infection or an uninfected control (not recorded which). Both conserved end residues are part of each CDR3.

TRBJ2-5,TRBV29-1,CSVNGLAGAETQYF
TRBJ2-5,TRBV7-9,CASSRRESGETQYF
TRBJ1-1,TRBV12-3/TRBV12-4,CASSSPTGGRTEAFF
TRBJ2-3,TRBV27,CASSPVVFGGTDTQYF
TRBJ2-5,TRBV5-1,CASSMDRVRETQYF
TRBJ2-6,TRBV12-3/TRBV12-4,CASGHSGANVLTF
TRBJ2-3,TRBV25-1,CASSESTLAYF
TRBJ2-7,TRBV3-1,CASSQPSSYEQYF
TRBJ2-1,TRBV7-8,CASRLRAGEKGNEQFF
TRBJ2-7,TRBV10-1,CASSGLRQGRDSYEQYF
TRBJ1-4,TRBV4-3,CASSQDWGQNEKLFF
TRBJ1-6,TRBV12-5,CASGALSSPLHF
TRBJ2-2,TRBV12-3/TRBV12-4,CASSFGQGTGELFF
TRBJ2-7,TRBV30,CAWSDTGTSEQYF
TRBJ2-1,TRBV7-6,CASSFVTGISYNEQFF
TRBJ2-4,TRBV3-1,CASSQTGLLAKNIQYF
TRBJ2-7,TRBV11-3,CASSTREQGAEGEQYF
TRBJ2-7,TRBV10-3,CAISESLAGDNSYEQYF
TRBJ2-2,TRBV24-1,CATSDAESNTGELFF
TRBJ2-3,TRBV7-9,CASSLGPGQAVSDTQYF
TRBJ1-1,TRBV20-1,CSARVRGPNTEAFF
TRBJ1-2,TRBV13,CASSEIDRGVGGYTF
TRBJ2-5,TRBV5-5,CASSSGQGETQYF
TRBJ1-5,TRBV2,CASSDNYSNQPQHF
TRBJ2-5,TRBV9,CASSSTGMGQETQYF
TRBJ1-6,TRBV20-1,CSARAKTDSPLHF
TRBJ1-1,TRBV5-1,CASSLAAGATWSTEAFF
TRBJ2-7,TRBV20-1,CSARSTGRDYEQYF
TRBJ2-1,TRBV15,CATSLLSSGYNEQFF
TRBJ1-1,TRBV29-1,CSVEDLTMNTEAFF
TRBJ2-3,TRBV7-2,CASSSPAGQTDTQYF
TRBJ1-1,TRBV24-1,CATSAITGEAFF
TRBJ2-7,TRBV11-2,CASSLAPGPRYEQYF
TRBJ2-1,TRBV7-2,CASSLGEGVEQFF
TRBJ1-6,TRBV27,CASSVGMNSPLHF
TRBJ2-5,TRBV10-3,CAISEDKSGGPGQPQETQYF
TRBJ1-1,TRBV7-8,CASSLGVGAGNTEAFF
TRBJ1-4,TRBV3-1,CASSLRQGRSEKLFF
TRBJ2-3,TRBV6-5,CASSYEGWGTDTQYF
TRBJ2-7,TRBV29-1,CSVERGYEQYF
TRBJ2-3,TRBV7-6,CASRGPTGDTQYF